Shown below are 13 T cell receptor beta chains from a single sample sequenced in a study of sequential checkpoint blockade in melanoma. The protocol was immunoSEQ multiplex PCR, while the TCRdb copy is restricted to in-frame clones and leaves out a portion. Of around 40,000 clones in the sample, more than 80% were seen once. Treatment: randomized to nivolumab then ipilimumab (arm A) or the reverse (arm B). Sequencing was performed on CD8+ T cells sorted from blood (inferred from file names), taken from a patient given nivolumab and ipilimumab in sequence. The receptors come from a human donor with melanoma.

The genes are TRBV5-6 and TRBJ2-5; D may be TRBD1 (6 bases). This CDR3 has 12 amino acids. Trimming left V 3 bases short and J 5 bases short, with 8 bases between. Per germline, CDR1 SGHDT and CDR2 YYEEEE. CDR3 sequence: CASSWGLETQYF. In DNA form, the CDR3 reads TGTGCCAGCAGCTGGGGGCTGGAGACCCAGTACTTC.

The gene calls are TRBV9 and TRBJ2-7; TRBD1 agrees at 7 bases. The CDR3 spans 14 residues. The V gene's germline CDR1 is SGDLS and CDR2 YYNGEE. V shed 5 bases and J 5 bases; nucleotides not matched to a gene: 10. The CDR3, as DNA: TGTGCCAGCAGAAGACAGGGTTTCCTACACGAGCAGTACGTC. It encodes CASRRQGFLHEQYV.

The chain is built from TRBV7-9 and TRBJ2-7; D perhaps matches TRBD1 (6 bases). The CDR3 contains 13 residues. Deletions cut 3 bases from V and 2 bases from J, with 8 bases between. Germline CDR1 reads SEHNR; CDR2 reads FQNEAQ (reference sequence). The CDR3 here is CASSFTGTYEQYF. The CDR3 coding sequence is TGTGCCAGCAGCTTTACAGGGACCTACGAGCAGTACTTC.

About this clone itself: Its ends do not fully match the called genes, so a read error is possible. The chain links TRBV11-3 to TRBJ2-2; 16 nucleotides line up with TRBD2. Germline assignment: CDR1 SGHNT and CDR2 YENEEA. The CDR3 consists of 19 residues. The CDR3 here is CASSLDGTSGRGNPGELFF. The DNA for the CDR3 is TGTGCCAGCAGCTTAGACGGGACTAGCGGGAGGGGGAACCCCGGGGAGCTGTTTTTT.

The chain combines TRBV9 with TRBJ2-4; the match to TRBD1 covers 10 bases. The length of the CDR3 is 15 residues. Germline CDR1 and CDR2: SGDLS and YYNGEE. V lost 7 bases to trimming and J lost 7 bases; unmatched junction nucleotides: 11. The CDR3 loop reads CASSETGGLGNIQYF. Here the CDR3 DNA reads TGTGCCAGCTCGGAGACAGGGGGCTTAGGGAACATTCAGTACTTC.

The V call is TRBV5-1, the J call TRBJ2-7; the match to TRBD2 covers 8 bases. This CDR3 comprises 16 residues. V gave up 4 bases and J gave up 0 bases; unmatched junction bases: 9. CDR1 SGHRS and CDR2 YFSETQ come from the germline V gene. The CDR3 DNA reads TGCGCCAGCAGCCCAACTAGCGGACCGAGCTCCTACGAGCAGTACGTC. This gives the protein CASSPTSGPSSYEQYV.

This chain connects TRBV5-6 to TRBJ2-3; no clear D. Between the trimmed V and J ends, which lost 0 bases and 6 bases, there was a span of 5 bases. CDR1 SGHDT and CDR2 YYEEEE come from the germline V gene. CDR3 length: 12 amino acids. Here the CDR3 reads CASSLGADTQYF. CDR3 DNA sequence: TGTGCCAGCAGCTTGGGAGCGGATACGCAGTATTTT. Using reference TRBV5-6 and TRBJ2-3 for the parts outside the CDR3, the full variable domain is DAGVTQSPTHLIKTRGQQVTLRCSPKSGHDTVSWYQQALGQGPQFIFQYYEEEERQRGNFPDRFSGHQFPNYSSELNVNALLLGDSALYLCASSLGADTQYFGPGTRLTVL.

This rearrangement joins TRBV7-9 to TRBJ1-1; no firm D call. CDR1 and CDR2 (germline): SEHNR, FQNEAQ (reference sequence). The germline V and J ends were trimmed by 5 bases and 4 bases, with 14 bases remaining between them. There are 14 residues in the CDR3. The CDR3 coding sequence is TGTGCCAGCAGCCCGCCCGGCGGGGTCACTGAAGCTTTCTTT. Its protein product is CASSPPGGVTEAFF.

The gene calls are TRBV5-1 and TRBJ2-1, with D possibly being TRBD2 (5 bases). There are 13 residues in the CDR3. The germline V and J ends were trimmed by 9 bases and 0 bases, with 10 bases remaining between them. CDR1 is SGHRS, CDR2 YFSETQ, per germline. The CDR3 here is CAKRPCSYNEQFF. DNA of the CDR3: TGCGCCAAGCGGCCTTGCTCCTACAATGAGCAGTTCTTC. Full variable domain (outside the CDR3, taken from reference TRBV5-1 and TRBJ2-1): KAGVTQTPRYLIKTRGQQVTLSCSPISGHRSVSWYQQTPGQGLQFLFEYFSETQRNKGNFPGRFSGRQFSNSRSEMNVSTLELGDSALYLCAKRPCSYNEQFFGPGTRLTVL.

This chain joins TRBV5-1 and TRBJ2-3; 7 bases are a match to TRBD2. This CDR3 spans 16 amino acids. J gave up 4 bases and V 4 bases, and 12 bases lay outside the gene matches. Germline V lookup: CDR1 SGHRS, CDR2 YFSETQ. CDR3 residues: CASSPNSGIHSDTQYF. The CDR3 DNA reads TGCGCCAGCAGCCCGAACAGCGGGATACACTCAGATACGCAGTATTTT. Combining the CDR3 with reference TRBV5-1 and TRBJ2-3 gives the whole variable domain KAGVTQTPRYLIKTRGQQVTLSCSPISGHRSVSWYQQTPGQGLQFLFEYFSETQRNKGNFPGRFSGRQFSNSRSEMNVSTLELGDSALYLCASSPNSGIHSDTQYFGPGTRLTVL.

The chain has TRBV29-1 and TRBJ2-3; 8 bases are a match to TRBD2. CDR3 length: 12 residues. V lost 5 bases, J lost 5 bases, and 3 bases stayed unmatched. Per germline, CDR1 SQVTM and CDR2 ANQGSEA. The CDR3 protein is CSVRGRLDTQYF. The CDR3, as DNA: TGCAGCGTTCGCGGGAGGCTAGATACGCAGTATTTT.

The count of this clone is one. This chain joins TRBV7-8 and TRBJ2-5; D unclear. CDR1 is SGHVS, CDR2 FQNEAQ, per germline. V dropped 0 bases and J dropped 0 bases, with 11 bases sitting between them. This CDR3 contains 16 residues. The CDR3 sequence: CASSLANYKYQETQYF. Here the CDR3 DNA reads TGTGCCAGCAGCTTAGCCAACTACAAGTACCAAGAGACCCAGTACTTC.

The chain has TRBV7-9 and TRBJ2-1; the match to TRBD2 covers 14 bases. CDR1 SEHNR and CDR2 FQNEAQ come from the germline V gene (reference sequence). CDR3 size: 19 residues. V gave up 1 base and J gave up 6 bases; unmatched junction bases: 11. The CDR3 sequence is CASSLGPGGTSGRANEQFF. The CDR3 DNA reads TGTGCCAGCAGCTTAGGCCCTGGGGGGACTAGCGGGAGAGCCAATGAGCAGTTCTTC.